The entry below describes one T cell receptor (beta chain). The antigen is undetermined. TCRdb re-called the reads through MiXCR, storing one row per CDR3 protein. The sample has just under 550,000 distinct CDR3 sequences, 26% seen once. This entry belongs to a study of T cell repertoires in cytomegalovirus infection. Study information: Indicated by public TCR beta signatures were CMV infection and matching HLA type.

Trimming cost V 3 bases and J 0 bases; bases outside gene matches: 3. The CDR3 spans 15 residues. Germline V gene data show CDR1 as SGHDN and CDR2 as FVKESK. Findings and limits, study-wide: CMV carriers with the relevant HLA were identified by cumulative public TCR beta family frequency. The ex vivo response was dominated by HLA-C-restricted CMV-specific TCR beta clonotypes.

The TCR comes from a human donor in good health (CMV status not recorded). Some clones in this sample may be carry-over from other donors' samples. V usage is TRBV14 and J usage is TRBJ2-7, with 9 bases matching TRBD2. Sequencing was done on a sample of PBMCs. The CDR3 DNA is TGTGCCAGCAGCCATAGCGGGAGCTCCTCCTACGAGCAGTACGTC. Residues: CASSHSGSSSYEQYV.